This T cell receptor (beta chain) was captured in a study of CD8+CD57+ T cells in acquired aplastic anemia. For the study at large: Across the sorted CD4+ and CD8+ cells, DNA amounts averaged roughly 3 ug.

By flow cytometry, patients selected for sequencing had shown an expansion of CD8+CD57+ cells. The study sampled blood from patients who had received no therapy. The CDR3 has 18 amino acids. The germline gives CDR1 SGHNT, CDR2 YYREEE (reference sequence). V dropped 1 base and J dropped 2 bases, with 16 bases sitting between them. TCR beta VDJ and CDR3 profiles were obtained from a genomic DNA template. TCRdb ran MiXCR on the reads and lists one entry per CDR3 protein. The sample has under 500,000 distinct CDR3 sequences; around 30% are singletons. This receptor was obtained from a human donor with aplastic anemia. Source material: sorted CD4+, CD8+, or CD8+CD57+ T cells (not recorded which) from PBMCs. The rearrangement joins TRBV5-4 to TRBJ1-6, with no clear D. CDR3 in DNA: TGTGCCAGCAGCTTGTTAGCTGGATCTGGGGCCTATAATTCACCCCTCCACTTT. Residues: CASSLLAGSGAYNSPLHF. The full variable domain, rest sourced from reference TRBV5-4 and TRBJ1-6, is ETGVTQSPTHLIKTRGQQVTLRCSSQSGHNTVSWYQQALGQGPQFIFQYYREEENGRGNFPPRFSGLQFPNYSSELNVNALELDDSALYLCASSLLAGSGAYNSPLHFGNGTRLTVT.